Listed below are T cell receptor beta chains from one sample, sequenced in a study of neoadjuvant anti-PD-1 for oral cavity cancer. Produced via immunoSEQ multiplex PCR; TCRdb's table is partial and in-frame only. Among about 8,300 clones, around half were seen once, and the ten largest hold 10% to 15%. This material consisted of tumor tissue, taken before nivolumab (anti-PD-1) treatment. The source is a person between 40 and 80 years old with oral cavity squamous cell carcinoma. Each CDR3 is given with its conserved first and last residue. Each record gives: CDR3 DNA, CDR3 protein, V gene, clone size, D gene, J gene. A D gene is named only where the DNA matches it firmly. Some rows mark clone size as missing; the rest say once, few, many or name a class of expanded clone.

CDR3nt: TGTGCCAGCAGCATCAACAGGGGGCCGGACACAGATACGCAGTATTTT
CDR3aa: CASSINRGPDTDTQYF
v_gene: TRBV27
abundance: few
d_gene: TRBD1
j_gene: TRBJ2-3

CDR3nt: TGTGCCAGCAGCTTTCCCAGTACAACTAATGAAAAACTGTTTTTT
CDR3aa: CASSFPSTTNEKLFF
v_gene: TRBV11-1
abundance: .
d_gene: .
j_gene: TRBJ1-4

CDR3nt: TGTGCCAGTAGTGCCGGGACGGCCTCCAATCAGCCCCAGCATTTT
CDR3aa: CASSAGTASNQPQHF
v_gene: TRBV19
abundance: .
d_gene: .
j_gene: TRBJ1-5

CDR3nt: TGTGCCAGCGCAACCGGGACAGGGGTGTATGGCTACACCTTC
CDR3aa: CASATGTGVYGYTF
v_gene: TRBV9
abundance: .
d_gene: TRBD1
j_gene: TRBJ1-2

CDR3nt: TGTGCCAGTAGTATAATTGCGGGGGGGCAGGATACGCAGTATTTT
CDR3aa: CASSIIAGGQDTQYF
v_gene: TRBV19
abundance: .
d_gene: TRBD2
j_gene: TRBJ2-3

CDR3nt: TGTGCCACCAGCAAAGACAGGGTATCCTACAATGAGCAGTTCTTC
CDR3aa: CATSKDRVSYNEQFF
v_gene: TRBV15
abundance: few
d_gene: TRBD1
j_gene: TRBJ2-1

CDR3nt: TGTGCCAGCAAAAAGGGACTAGCGGGAGGAAGGGGGGAGCTGTTTTTT
CDR3aa: CASKKGLAGGRGELFF
v_gene: TRBV28
abundance: .
d_gene: TRBD2
j_gene: TRBJ2-2

CDR3nt: TGCGCCAGCAGCCAAGACAGGGTACAGACCCAGTACTTC
CDR3aa: CASSQDRVQTQYF
v_gene: TRBV4-1
abundance: .
d_gene: .
j_gene: TRBJ2-5

CDR3nt: TGTGCCAGCAGTGAATGGGGGGGCCGGAACACCATATATTTT
CDR3aa: CASSEWGGRNTIYF
v_gene: TRBV2
abundance: .
d_gene: .
j_gene: TRBJ1-3

CDR3nt: TGTGCCAGCAGCTCCGAACTACGACAGCCACCACGATTCTATGGCTACACCTTC
CDR3aa: CASSSELRQPPRFYGYTF
v_gene: TRBV5-6
abundance: .
d_gene: .
j_gene: TRBJ1-2

CDR3nt: TGTGCCAGCAGACTGACTAGCGGGAGATCCTACGAGCAGTACTTC
CDR3aa: CASRLTSGRSYEQYF
v_gene: TRBV28
abundance: .
d_gene: TRBD2
j_gene: TRBJ2-7

CDR3nt: TGTGCCAGCAGCCGAAGGGGACTAGCTACAAATGAGCAGTTCTTC
CDR3aa: CASSRRGLATNEQFF
v_gene: TRBV5-6
abundance: few
d_gene: TRBD2
j_gene: TRBJ2-1

CDR3nt: TGTGCCAGCAGACCACTAGCGGGAGCTCTTGAGCAGTACTTC
CDR3aa: CASRPLAGALEQYF
v_gene: TRBV7-9
abundance: .
d_gene: TRBD2
j_gene: TRBJ2-7

CDR3nt: TGTGCCAGCAGTGAATTGGACAGCCCCTACGAGCAGTACTTC
CDR3aa: CASSELDSPYEQYF
v_gene: TRBV6-1
abundance: few
d_gene: .
j_gene: TRBJ2-7

CDR3nt: TGTGCCAGCAGTGAATTCTCAGAGGCTGATACGCAGTATTTT
CDR3aa: CASSEFSEADTQYF
v_gene: TRBV6-4
abundance: few
d_gene: .
j_gene: TRBJ2-3

CDR3nt: TGTGCCAGTAGTATCTTTGAGGGACGGTACTCTGGGGCCAACGTCCTGACTTTC
CDR3aa: CASSIFEGRYSGANVLTF
v_gene: TRBV19
abundance: .
d_gene: .
j_gene: TRBJ2-6

CDR3nt: TGTGCCAGTAGTATTTGGACGCTAGATTTCACCGGGGAGCTGTTTTTT
CDR3aa: CASSIWTLDFTGELFF
v_gene: TRBV19
abundance: .
d_gene: .
j_gene: TRBJ2-2

CDR3nt: TGCAGCGTAGAACGGGAGCTGGGGAATGAGCAGTTCTTC
CDR3aa: CSVERELGNEQFF
v_gene: TRBV29-1
abundance: few
d_gene: .
j_gene: TRBJ2-1